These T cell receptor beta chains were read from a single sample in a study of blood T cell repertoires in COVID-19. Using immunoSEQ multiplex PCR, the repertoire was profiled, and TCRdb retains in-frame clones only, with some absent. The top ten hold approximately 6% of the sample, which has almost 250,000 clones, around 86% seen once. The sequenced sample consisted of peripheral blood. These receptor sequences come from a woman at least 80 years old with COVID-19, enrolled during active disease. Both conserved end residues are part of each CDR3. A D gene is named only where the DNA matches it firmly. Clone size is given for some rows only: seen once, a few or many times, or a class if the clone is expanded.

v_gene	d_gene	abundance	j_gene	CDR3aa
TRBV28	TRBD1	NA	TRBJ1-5	CASSSDRGAQPQHF
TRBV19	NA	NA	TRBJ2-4	CASSRENIQYF
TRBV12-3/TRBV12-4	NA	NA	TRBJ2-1	CASTPSNNEQFF
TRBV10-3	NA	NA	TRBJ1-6	CAIRTDDRNNSPLHF
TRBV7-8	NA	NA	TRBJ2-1	CASSRFTGYNEQFF
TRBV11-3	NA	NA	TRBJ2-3	CASSSGQSTDTQYF
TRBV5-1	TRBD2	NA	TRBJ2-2	CASSFGGDRQGGELFF
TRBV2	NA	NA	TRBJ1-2	CASSPDTIGYTF
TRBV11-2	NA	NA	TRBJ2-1	CASSLRNEQFF
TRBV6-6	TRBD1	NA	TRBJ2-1	CASSRPGQGAQEQFF
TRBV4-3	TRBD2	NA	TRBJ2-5	CASSHGVSGGKETQYF
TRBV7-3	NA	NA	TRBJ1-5	CASSGEGSQPQHF
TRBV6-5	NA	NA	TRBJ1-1	CASSYSSLEAFF
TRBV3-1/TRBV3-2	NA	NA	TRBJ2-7	CASSQGEVGTYEQYF
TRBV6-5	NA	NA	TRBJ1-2	CASSYRGGYTF
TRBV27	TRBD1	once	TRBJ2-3	CASSTSWTGTDTQYF
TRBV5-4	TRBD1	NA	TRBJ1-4	CASSTRQGPNEKLFF
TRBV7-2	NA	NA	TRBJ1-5	CASSLDAGRNQPQHF
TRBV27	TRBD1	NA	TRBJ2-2	CASSLSISGQGAAGELFF
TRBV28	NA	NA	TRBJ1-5	CASMGSRRGNQPQHF
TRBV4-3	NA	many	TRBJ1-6	CASSLDISDNSPLHF
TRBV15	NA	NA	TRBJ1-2	CATSRDSGYYGYTF
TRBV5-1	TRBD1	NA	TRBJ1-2	CASSLNRGLDYGYTF
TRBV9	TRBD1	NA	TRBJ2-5	CASSVVSGQGSTQQTQYF
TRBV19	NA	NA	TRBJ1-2	CASSPAGANYGYTF
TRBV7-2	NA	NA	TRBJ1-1	CASSLIPGQPNTEAFF
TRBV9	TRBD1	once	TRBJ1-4	CASSVTGTPEKLFF
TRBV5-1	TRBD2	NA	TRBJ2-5	CASSDQPSGGQETQYF
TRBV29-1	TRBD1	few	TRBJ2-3	CSARLQTGRDTQYF
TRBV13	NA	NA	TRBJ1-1	CASSRGASTEAFF
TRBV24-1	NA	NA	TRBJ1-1	CATGDSAEAFF
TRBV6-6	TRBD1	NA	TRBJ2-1	CASRQGTGNYNEQFF
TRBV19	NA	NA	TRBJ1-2	CASSIRGGGYTF
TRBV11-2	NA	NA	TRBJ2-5	CASSRRQGQETQYF
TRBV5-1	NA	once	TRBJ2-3	CASRRGDADTQYF
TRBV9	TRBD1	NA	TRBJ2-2	CASSVWDRSGELFF
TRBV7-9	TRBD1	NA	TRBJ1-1	CASSRPGTGSTEAFF
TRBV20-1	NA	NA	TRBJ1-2	CLGAGAYGYTF
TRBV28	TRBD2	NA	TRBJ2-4	CASSPEGRGGSKNIQYF
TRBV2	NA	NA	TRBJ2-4	CASSAEQLLKNIQYF
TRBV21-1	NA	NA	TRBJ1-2	CASSGIRGAGYGYTF
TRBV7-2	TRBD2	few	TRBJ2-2	CASSLALIAGAITGELFF
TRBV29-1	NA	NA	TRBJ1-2	CSVDISGDYGYTF
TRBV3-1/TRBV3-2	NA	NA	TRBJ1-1	CASSPRTATNTEAFF
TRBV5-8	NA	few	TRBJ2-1	CASSFRVRDEQFF
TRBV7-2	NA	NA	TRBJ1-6	CASSFISSPLHF
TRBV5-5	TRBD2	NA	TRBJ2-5	CASSKSPGTSGQETQYF